This T cell receptor beta chain was documented in a study of T cells in Graves' hyperthyroidism and ophthalmopathy. RNA transcripts provided the source from which TCR beta CDR3 regions were amplified. HTBI primers were used for first-round RT-PCR of the TCR CDR3. TCRdb called the multiplex PCR reads again in MiXCR, with one record for every CDR3 protein. The sample lists hundreds of thousands of distinct CDR3 sequences; 38% were seen once. The CDR3 is made up of 12 amino acids. Germline assignment: CDR1 SQVTM and CDR2 ANQGSEA. As regards this clonotype: One end of the junction does not line up with germline, which may come from a read error.

This TCR came from a man younger than 30 with Graves' hyperthyroidism. V and J are TRBV29-1 and TRBJ1-4, with D unclear. The sequenced sample was blood. CDR3 coding DNA: TGCAGCGCTCTGGGCAATGGGGAAAAACTGTCTTTT. The encoded protein is CSALGNGEKLSF.